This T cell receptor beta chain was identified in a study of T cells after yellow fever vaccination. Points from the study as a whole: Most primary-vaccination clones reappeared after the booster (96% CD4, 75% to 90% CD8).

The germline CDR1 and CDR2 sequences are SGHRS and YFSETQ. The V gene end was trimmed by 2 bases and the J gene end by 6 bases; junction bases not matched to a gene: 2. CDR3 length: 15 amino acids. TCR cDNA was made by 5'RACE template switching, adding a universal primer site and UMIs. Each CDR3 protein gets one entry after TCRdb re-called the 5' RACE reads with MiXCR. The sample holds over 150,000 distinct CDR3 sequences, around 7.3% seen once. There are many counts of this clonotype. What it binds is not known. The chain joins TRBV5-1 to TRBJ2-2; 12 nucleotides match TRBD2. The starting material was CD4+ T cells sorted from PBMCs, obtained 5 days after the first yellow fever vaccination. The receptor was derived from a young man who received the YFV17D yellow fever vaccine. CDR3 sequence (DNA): TGCGCCAGCAGCTTTGGGACTAGCGGGCCCGGGGAGCTGTTTTTT. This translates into CASSFGTSGPGELFF.